The 2 T cell receptor beta chains listed next were all sequenced from one sample in a study of shared clonotypes between healthy human individuals (dated by TCRdb to the early 2020s). Library preparation employed the immunoSEQ multiplex PCR assay. TCRdb limited this immuneACCESS table to in-frame rearrangements with V and J called. A share of clones is missing; checked studies link under half to unresolved V genes, and the rest is unexplained. The sample yields about half a million clones; 70% to 85% were counted once. The leading ten clones occupy over 9.5% of the sample. The sequenced sample was PBMCs. Receptors were obtained from a middle-aged woman in good health. Some clones in this sample may be carry-over from other donors' samples.

The chain uses TRBV27 and TRBJ1-1; possibly TRBD1 for D (5 bases). CDR3 length: 15 residues. Germline CDR1 MNHEY, CDR2 SMNVEV (reference sequence). Trimming cost V 2 bases and J 3 bases, with 13 bases left between them. In nucleotides, the CDR3 is TGTGCCAGCAGTTTACAGGGCCTAAAGGACACTGAAGCTTTCTTT. Protein: CASSLQGLKDTEAFF.

This clone has only a few counts. V is TRBV6-4 and J is TRBJ2-5, with 10 bases fitting TRBD2. V lost 6 bases, J lost 4 bases, and 8 bases stayed unmatched. Germline V CDR1 and CDR2: MRHNA, SNTAGT. The length of the CDR3 is 15 residues. DNA of the CDR3: TGTGCCAGCAGCCGGACTAGCGGAGGGGGAGAGACCCAGTACTTC. Residues: CASSRTSGGGETQYF.